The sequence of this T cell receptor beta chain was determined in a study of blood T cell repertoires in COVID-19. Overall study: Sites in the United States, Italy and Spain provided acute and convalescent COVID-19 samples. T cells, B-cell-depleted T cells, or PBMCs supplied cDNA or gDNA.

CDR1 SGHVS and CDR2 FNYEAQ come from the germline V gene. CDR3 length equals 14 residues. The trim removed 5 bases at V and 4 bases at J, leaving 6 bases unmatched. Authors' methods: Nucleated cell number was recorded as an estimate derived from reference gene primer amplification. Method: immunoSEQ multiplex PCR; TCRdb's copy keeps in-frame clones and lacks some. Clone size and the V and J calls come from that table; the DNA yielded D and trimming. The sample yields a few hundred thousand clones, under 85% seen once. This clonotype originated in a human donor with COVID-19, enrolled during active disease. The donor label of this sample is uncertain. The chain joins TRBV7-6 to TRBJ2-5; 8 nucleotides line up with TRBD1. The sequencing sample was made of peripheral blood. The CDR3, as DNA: TGTGCCAGCAGCCCCAGGGGGCAGGGAGAGACCCAGTACTTC. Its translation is CASSPRGQGETQYF.